The source of this T cell receptor (beta chain) is a study of T cell responses to AZD1222 COVID-19 vaccine. Whole-study context: Pooled samples include second doses given at about 4 or 12 weeks.

Points from the study as a whole: Clonal diversity was possibly underestimated, and the donors were mostly white British, with more females. Without day 14 samples, only post-peak T cell repertoires were studied.

For this clone: Its target is not known.

Libraries were prepared by immunoSEQ multiplex PCR; TCRdb keeps only in-frame clonotypes and omits some of them. The data show over 140,000 clones, 80% to 95% seen once. Losses at the gene ends were 4 bases for V and 4 bases for J; bases not matched to a gene: 4. The CDR3 extends over 14 amino acids. From germline, CDR1 is SGDLS and CDR2 YYNGEE. Sequenced material: peripheral blood, taken on day 0 of AZD1222 vaccination. The chain combines TRBV9 with TRBJ2-5; 10 bases map to TRBD1. The TCR comes from an adult in good health. As DNA, the CDR3 is TGTGCCAGCAGCCCGGGGACAGGGGTAGAGACCCAGTACTTC. This encodes CASSPGTGVETQYF.